Included here is one T cell receptor beta chain sequence, with context. The data were taken from a study of blood T cell repertoires in COVID-19. Looking at the study overall: COVID-19 samples collected from the United States, Italy and Spain covered acute and convalescent phases. The cDNA or gDNA used as material had been derived from T cells, B-cell-depleted T cells, or PBMCs.

As originally analysed: Estimates of nucleated cell counts were drawn from the amplification of reference gene primers. Clones were read by immunoSEQ multiplex PCR, and TCRdb kept only the in-frame ones, dropping some. V and J calls and clone size follow that table, whereas D and trimming were derived from the DNA. The top ten hold more than 20% of the sample, which has roughly 170,000 clones, 86% seen once. The CDR3 contains 14 residues. The V end was cut by 2 bases, the J end by 4 bases, with 11 bases between. In germline, CDR1 is LNHDA, CDR2 SQIVND (reference sequence). The clonotype was recovered from a man between 70 and 80 years old with active or convalescent COVID-19. Sequencing used peripheral blood. V gene TRBV19 combines with J gene TRBJ2-5; maybe TRBD2 (7 bases). The CDR3 bases are TGTGCCAGTAGTATATTCGGGGGGCCAGAGACCCAGTACTTC. It encodes CASSIFGGPETQYF. The whole variable domain, remainder taken from reference TRBV19 and TRBJ2-5, is DGGITQSPKYLFRKEGQNVTLSCEQNLNHDAMYWYRQDPGQGLRLIYYSQIVNDFQKGDIAEGYSVSREKKESFPLTVTSAQKNPTAFYLCASSIFGGPETQYFGPGTRLLVL.